This T cell receptor (beta chain) was retrieved from a study of T-cell memory formation after mild COVID-19. In the study overall: Clustering of TCRs was largely donor specific. Study findings and constraints: Researchers report contracting CD4+ clones mostly in CM and EM, with CD8+ clones in EMRA.

cDNA libraries for TCR alpha and TCR beta, carrying sample barcodes and UMIs, came from 5'RACE with constant-segment primers. TCRdb recomputed calls from the 5' RACE reads with MiXCR, one row per CDR3 protein. The table lists around 110,000 distinct CDR3 sequences, about 17% of them singletons. A note on this clonotype: The antigen is unknown.

Specimen: PBMCs or a T cell subset sorted from them (not recorded which). The receptor comes from an adult woman who had mild COVID-19 (a few samples of this study predate the infection). Cell type and time point are not known.

As DNA, the CDR3 is TGTGCCAGCAGTCCCCCACAGGCGATCGATGGCTACACCTTC. It codes for CASSPPQAIDGYTF. The rearrangement joins TRBV12-3 or TRBV12-4 to TRBJ1-2, with D possibly matching TRBD1 (5 bases). V was cut by 5 bases and J by 6 bases, with 16 bases left in between. This CDR3 comprises 14 residues.